This TCR beta chain was sequenced during a study of OX40 agonist ivuxolimab in advanced cancers. Study information: The treatment was a fully human IgG2 OX40 agonist, ivuxolimab. Study outcomes and limitations: More expanded clones were seen, on average, in CD8+ T cells than in CD4+.

Germline CDR1 and CDR2: SNHLY and FYNNEI. The CDR3 is made up of 15 amino acids. V lost 7 bases, J lost 4 bases, and 7 bases stayed unmatched. Worth noting for this clone: Its cognate antigen is unknown.

TCRdb's table, derived via immunoSEQ multiplex PCR, lists solely in-frame clones and lacks some. The data contain roughly 75,000 clones, about 86% of them singletons. The sequencing used CD4+ or CD8+ T cells sorted from blood, collected in a trial of the OX40 agonist ivuxolimab. The chain combines TRBV2 with TRBJ2-5; TRBD2 agrees at 12 bases. The origin of this receptor is an adult with an advanced solid tumor such as melanoma, head and neck, liver or kidney cancer. The CDR3 reads CASTRELAGGETQYF. Written as DNA, the CDR3 is TGTGCCAGCACCAGGGAACTAGCGGGAGGAGAGACCCAGTACTTC. Supplemented by reference TRBV2 and TRBJ2-5, the full variable domain reads EPEVTQTPSHQVTQMGQEVILRCVPISNHLYFYWYRQILGQKVEFLVSFYNNEISEKSEIFDDQFSVERPDGSNFTLKIRSTKLEDSAMYFCASTRELAGGETQYFGPGTRLLVL.